The text below deals with one T cell receptor (beta chain). Additional DNA sequences in this sample encode the identical CDR3. Germline loops: CDR1 ENHRY, CDR2 SYGVKD. V gave up 0 bases and J gave up 6 bases; unmatched junction bases: 3. This CDR3 is 15 amino acids long. This sample is drawn from a study of beta chain features in type 1 diabetes. Expressed TCRB transcripts got sequenced, as all isolated RNA was reverse transcribed. Assay used: immunoSEQ multiplex PCR; TCRdb lists only in-frame clones, some missing. This table has a few hundred thousand clones, less than 15% appearing once. The J gene is TRBJ2-1, the V gene TRBV10-3; the match to TRBD2 covers 9 bases. This clonotype was sampled from a woman aged 18-30 years in good health. Sequenced sample: naive CD4+ T cells from blood. The CDR3 spells CAISESGLAGNEQFF. CDR3 in DNA: TGTGCCATCAGTGAGTCGGGACTAGCAGGCAATGAGCAGTTCTTC.